One sample yielded the 15 T cell receptor beta chains listed below, sequenced in a study of blood T cell repertoires in COVID-19. The table came from immunoSEQ multiplex PCR; TCRdb's copy has only in-frame clones and leaves some out. The table includes some 40,000 clones, about 85% detected once. Sequenced sample: peripheral blood. All receptors come from a woman at least 80 years old with acute or convalescent COVID-19.

This clone has a single count. The chain uses TRBV29-1 and TRBJ2-7; TRBD1 aligns across 9 bases. The length of the CDR3 is 13 residues. Germline V gives CDR1 SQVTM, CDR2 ANQGSEA. V shed 5 bases and J 4 bases; nucleotides not matched to a gene: 6. CDR3 sequence: CSVSGTGRYEQYF. CDR3 nucleotide sequence: TGCAGCGTTTCAGGGACAGGGAGATACGAGCAGTACTTC.

This clone has just a few counts. The V gene is TRBV9, the J gene TRBJ2-2; TRBD2 might be the D (7 bases). The CDR3 has 16 residues. V shed 3 bases and J shed 4 bases, with 16 bases lying between them. Germline V CDR1 and CDR2: SGDLS, YYNGEE. CDR3 region: CASSAGEGRGTGELFF. CDR3 DNA sequence: TGTGCCAGCAGCGCAGGGGAGGGAAGGGGCACCGGGGAGCTGTTTTTT.

The V call is TRBV27, the J call TRBJ2-3; TRBD1 is a possible D gene (7 bases). The CDR3 runs to 14 residues. Germline assignment: CDR1 MNHEY and CDR2 SMNVEV (reference sequence). V was shortened by 6 bases and J by 1 base, with 11 bases between the two germline ends. The DNA for the CDR3 is TGTGCCAGCAGGCAGGGGGGTCGCACAGATACGCAGTATTTT. The encoded protein is CASRQGGRTDTQYF.

The rearrangement links TRBV19 to TRBJ2-1, with 8 nucleotides matching TRBD1. CDR1 LNHDA and CDR2 SQIVND come from the germline V gene (reference sequence). The length of the CDR3 is 16 residues. Trimming removed 2 bases from V and 5 bases from J; junction bases left unmatched: 8. The CDR3 is CASSIPPGGVNNEQFF. The CDR3 DNA sequence: TGTGCCAGTAGTATACCTCCAGGGGGCGTCAACAATGAGCAGTTCTTC.

This chain uses TRBV10-3 with TRBJ2-7, with a tentative D call TRBD2 (6 bases). Trimming pared 0 bases from V and 1 base from J, leaving 13 bases between. Germline V gene data show CDR1 as ENHRY and CDR2 as SYGVKD. This CDR3 spans 16 amino acids. The CDR3 is CAISESQSGGSYEQYF. The CDR3 nucleotides are TGTGCCATCAGTGAGTCGCAGTCTGGGGGGTCCTACGAGCAGTACTTC.

This chain uses TRBV7-9 with TRBJ1-6, with a possible D match to TRBD1 (6 bases). Deletions cut 1 base from V and 6 bases from J, with 10 bases between. The V gene's germline CDR1 is SEHNR and CDR2 FQNEAQ (reference sequence). The CDR3 sequence is 15 residues long. The chain's CDR3 is CASSLVTGSNSPLHF. Here the CDR3 DNA reads TGTGCCAGCAGCTTAGTAACAGGGTCTAATTCACCCCTCCACTTT.

This chain links TRBV5-1 with TRBJ2-7, with TRBD2 as a possible D gene (5 bases). Germline V CDR1 and CDR2: SGHRS, YFSETQ. The CDR3 covers 14 residues. Deletions cut 1 base from V and 6 bases from J, with 14 bases between. The CDR3 region has the DNA TGCGCCAGCAGCTTGTCCGTCACTAGTTCCGAGCAGTACTTC. Its translation is CASSLSVTSSEQYF.

J is TRBJ2-2 and V is TRBV30; 14 positions match TRBD2. CDR3 length: 18 residues. Per the germline V gene, CDR1 is GTSNPN and CDR2 is SVGIG (reference sequence). The trim removed 2 bases at V and 6 bases at J, leaving 11 bases unmatched. CDR3 DNA: TGTGCCTGGAGTCGACCAGGACTAGCGGGAGGTCGGTCCGGGGAGCTGTTTTTT. As protein: CAWSRPGLAGGRSGELFF.

This clone was seen once. This chain uses TRBV19 with TRBJ1-6, with D possibly being TRBD1 (6 bases). This CDR3 comprises 15 residues. The V end lost 8 bases, the J end lost 0 bases, and 11 bases lay between the germline ends. Germline CDR1 LNHDA, CDR2 SQIVND (reference sequence). The CDR3, as DNA: TGTGCCAGTTCGGACAGAAGCTCCTATAATTCACCCCTCCACTTT. As protein: CASSDRSSYNSPLHF.

The chain is built from TRBV20-1 and TRBJ2-1, with D unclear. This CDR3 is built from 13 residues. The germline CDR1 and CDR2 sequences are DFQATT and SNEGSKA (reference sequence). Trimming removed 3 bases at V and 2 bases at J, with 8 bases between. In nucleotides, the CDR3 is TGCAGTGCTAGTAAACCTACCTACAATGAGCAGTTCTTC. This codes for CSASKPTYNEQFF.

This clone was detected only a few times. The chain has TRBV10-3 and TRBJ1-5; D is uncertain. V lost 3 bases, J lost 6 bases, and 12 bases lay in between. From germline, CDR1 is ENHRY and CDR2 SYGVKD. This CDR3 is 14 amino acids long. CDR3 nucleotide sequence: TGTGCCATCAGTGAAGTCTCGGGTGGTCAGCCCCAGCATTTT. Translated: CAISEVSGGQPQHF.

The chain is built from TRBV5-8 and TRBJ2-1; D is unclear. Germline V lookup: CDR1 SGHTS, CDR2 YDEGEE. The germline V and J ends were trimmed by 2 bases and 10 bases, with 7 bases remaining between them. The CDR3 spans 11 residues. In nucleotides, the CDR3 is TGTGCCAGCAGCTTTCAGAAGGAGCAGTTCTTC. It encodes CASSFQKEQFF.

The CDR3 protein is CASSYGQGNGGELFF. As DNA, the CDR3 is TGTGCCAGCAGTTACGGACAGGGGAATGGCGGGGAGCTGTTTTTT. The genes are TRBV6-5 and TRBJ2-2, with 9 bases fitting TRBD1. Germline loops: CDR1 MNHEY, CDR2 SVGAGI. V lost 2 bases to trimming and J lost 7 bases; unmatched junction nucleotides: 5. The CDR3 length is 15 residues.

The V and J genes are TRBV30 and TRBJ2-7; perhaps TRBD1 as D (6 bases). This CDR3 comprises 11 residues. The V gene's germline CDR1 is GTSNPN and CDR2 SVGIG (reference sequence). The V end lost 4 bases, the J end lost 5 bases, and 9 bases lay between the germline ends. This chain's CDR3 is CAWNRAHEQYF. CDR3 DNA sequence: TGTGCCTGGAACAGGGCCCACGAGCAGTACTTC. Looking up the rest from reference TRBV30 and TRBJ2-7 gives the full variable domain: SQTIHQWPATLVQPVGSPLSLECTVEGTSNPNLYWYRQAAGRGLQLLFYSVGIGQISSEVPQNLSASRPQDRQFILSSKKLLLSDSGFYLCAWNRAHEQYFGPGTRLTVT.

V gene TRBV7-2 combines with J gene TRBJ2-3, with D tentatively TRBD1 (6 bases). V lost 4 bases to trimming and J lost 9 bases, with 17 bases between them. The germline V gene has CDR1 SGHTA and CDR2 FQGNSA. The CDR3 length is 14 residues. The chain's CDR3 is CASSSPEQGWTQYF. For the CDR3, the DNA is TGTGCCAGCAGCTCCCCCGAACAGGGTTGGACGCAGTATTTT.